These T cell receptor beta chains were read from a single sample in a study of technical replicates of blood from a few donors. Sequencing used immunoSEQ multiplex PCR; TCRdb keeps in-frame clones, though not all of them. The table lists 50,000 to 60,000 clones, over 85% of them singletons, with 2.5% to 3.5% in the top ten. Sequencing was performed on PBMCs. These receptors were obtained from a human donor in good health. Some clones in this sample may be carry-over from other donors' samples. CDR3s include the opening cysteine and the closing phenylalanine or tryptophan. Each record gives: clone size, J gene, D gene, V gene, CDR3 protein, CDR3 DNA. The D gene is left open where the match is weak. Size values are once, few and many counts, or a class for expanded clones, and some rows have none.

NA,TRBJ1-5,TRBD1,TRBV5-8,CASSLGTGGAGGQPQHF,TGTGCCAGCAGCTTAGGGACAGGGGGCGCGGGAGGACAGCCCCAGCATTTT
few,TRBJ1-5,TRBD1,TRBV6-5,CASSLTGGGQPQHF,TGTGCCAGCAGCCTTACAGGGGGCGGGCAGCCCCAGCATTTT
NA,TRBJ1-2,TRBD1,TRBV9,CASSVGGTGNGYTF,TGTGCCAGCAGCGTCGGAGGGACAGGGAATGGCTACACCTTC
NA,TRBJ2-5,TRBD1,TRBV5-4,CASSEPQGNGETQYF,TGTGCCAGCAGCGAGCCACAGGGGAACGGGGAGACCCAGTACTTC
NA,TRBJ2-7,TRBD2,TRBV19,CASSIVTSGKDEQYF,TGTGCCAGTAGTATAGTCACTAGCGGGAAGGACGAGCAGTACTTC
NA,TRBJ2-7,NA,TRBV10-3,CASRPQGSSYEQYF,TGTGCCAGCAGACCACAGGGAAGCTCCTACGAGCAGTACTTC
NA,TRBJ2-4,NA,TRBV6-5,CASSDSGSPNIQYF,TGTGCCAGCAGTGACTCCGGGAGTCCCAACATTCAGTACTTC
NA,TRBJ1-2,NA,TRBV30,CAWSNRYGYTF,TGTGCCTGGAGTAACCGGTATGGCTACACCTTC
once,TRBJ2-4,NA,TRBV11-2,CASSSIAGPKNIQYF,TGTGCCAGCAGCAGTATAGCAGGGCCTAAAAACATTCAGTACTTC
NA,TRBJ1-2,NA,TRBV27,CASSSRTQGNYGYTF,TGTGCCAGCAGTTCGAGAACCCAGGGGAACTATGGCTACACCTTC